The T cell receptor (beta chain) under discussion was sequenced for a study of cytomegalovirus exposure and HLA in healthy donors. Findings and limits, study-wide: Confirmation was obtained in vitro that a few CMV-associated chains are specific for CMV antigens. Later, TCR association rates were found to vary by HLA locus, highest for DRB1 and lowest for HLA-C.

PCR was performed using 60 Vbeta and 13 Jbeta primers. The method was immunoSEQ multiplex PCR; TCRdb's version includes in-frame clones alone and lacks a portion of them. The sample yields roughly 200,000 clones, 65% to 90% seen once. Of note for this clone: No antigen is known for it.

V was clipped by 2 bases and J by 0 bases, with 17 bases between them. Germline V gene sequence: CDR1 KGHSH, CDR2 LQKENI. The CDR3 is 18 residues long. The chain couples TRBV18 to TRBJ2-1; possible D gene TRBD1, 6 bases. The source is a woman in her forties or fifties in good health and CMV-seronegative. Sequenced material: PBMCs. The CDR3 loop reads CASSPIRPGRGSYNEQFF. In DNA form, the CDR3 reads TGTGCCAGCTCACCAATACGTCCGGGCAGGGGCTCCTACAATGAGCAGTTCTTC.